The 29 T cell receptor beta chains below were found in one sample sequenced in a study of response to subunit inactivated influenza vaccine. TCRdb fed the RT-PCR reads into MiXCR, producing one record per CDR3 protein. This table holds approximately 490,000 distinct CDR3 sequences, roughly 7.9% found once. Sequencing used PBMCs from blood, obtained roughly 24 months after vaccination. The source of these receptors is a man between 50 and 70 years old who received an inactivated influenza vaccine.

This chain links TRBV27 with TRBJ2-2; D not certain. Germline V gene data show CDR1 as MNHEY and CDR2 as SMNVEV (reference sequence). V lost 6 bases to trimming and J lost 6 bases, with 17 bases between them. This CDR3 region has 15 residues. CDR3 region: CASRRKRDGSGELFF. CDR3 nucleotide sequence: TGTGCCAGCAGGCGAAAAAGAGATGGATCCGGGGAGCTGTTTTTT.

This clonotype was picked up many times. V gene TRBV20-1 combines with J gene TRBJ2-7, with a tentative D call TRBD2 (5 bases). Trimming pared 5 bases from V and 7 bases from J, leaving 24 bases between. CDR3 length: 15 residues. The germline CDR1 and CDR2 sequences are DFQATT and SNEGSKA (reference sequence). This chain's CDR3 is CSAPEVGSRTWEQYF. In nucleotides, the CDR3 is TGCAGTGCTCCAGAAGTAGGGAGCCGGACCTGGGAGCAGTACTTC.

This clonotype appeared a few times. The chain joins TRBV9 to TRBJ2-3; D not resolved. V lost 4 bases to trimming and J lost 2 bases, with 8 bases between them. Germline V gives CDR1 SGDLS, CDR2 YYNGEE. This CDR3 comprises 13 residues. The CDR3 here is CASSPRPTDTQYF. CDR3 DNA sequence: TGTGCCAGCAGCCCTCGCCCCACAGATACGCAGTATTTT.

There are a few counts of this clonotype. V and J are TRBV12-3 or TRBV12-4 and TRBJ1-1, with TRBD1 identical over 7 bases. V dropped 5 bases and J dropped 11; count of bases not matched to a gene: 8. The CDR3 contains 12 residues. The CDR3 spells CASSPHRGGAFF. In nucleotides, the CDR3 is TGTGCCAGCAGTCCGCACAGGGGTGGCGCTTTCTTT.

This clonotype occurred a few times. The V call is TRBV6-1, the J call TRBJ1-2, with D perhaps matching TRBD1 (5 bases). Germline V gives CDR1 MNHNS, CDR2 SASEGT. The CDR3 is made up of 12 amino acids. With 8 bases removed from V and 4 bases from J, the gap between germline ends came to 11 bases. CDR3 protein: CASQRGGYGYTF. CDR3 nucleotide sequence: TGTGCCAGCCAGAGGGGCGGCTATGGCTACACCTTC.

This clonotype was found a few times. This chain uses TRBV12-3 or TRBV12-4 with TRBJ2-1, with D perhaps TRBD2 (5 bases). V lost 4 bases to trimming and J lost 3 bases, with 10 bases between them. The length of the CDR3 is 14 residues. The CDR3 region has the DNA TGTGCCAGCAGTTCCGAAGGAGGCTACAATGAGCAGTTCTTC. Residues: CASSSEGGYNEQFF.

This sequence joins TRBV5-1 and TRBJ1-4; the D gene is possibly TRBD1 (5 bases). Germline CDR1 and CDR2: SGHRS and YFSETQ. V was clipped by 3 bases and J by 8 bases, with 17 bases between them. The CDR3 runs to 15 residues. CDR3 in DNA: TGCGCCAGCAGCTGGGGACGGTCTCGTGACGAAAAACTGTTTTTT. This encodes CASSWGRSRDEKLFF.

The sample holds a few counts of this clonotype. CDR3 bases: TGTGCCAGCAGCTTAGCGCGGGGGGGTGAGCAGTTCTTC. Translated, it gives CASSLARGGEQFF. This rearrangement joins TRBV7-6 to TRBJ2-1, with TRBD2 identical over 9 bases. Germline loops: CDR1 SGHVS, CDR2 FNYEAQ. With V trimmed by 0 bases and J by 9 bases, 0 bases remained unmatched. CDR3 length: 13 amino acids.

This rearrangement joins TRBV4-2 to TRBJ1-1; TRBD1 is a possible D gene (5 bases). Germline V lookup: CDR1 LGHNA, CDR2 YNFKEQ. Trimming took 2 bases from V and 3 from J, leaving 10 bases between them. The CDR3 runs 14 residues. DNA of the CDR3: TGTGCCAGCAGCCAAAGAGGGGAGGACACTGAAGCTTTCTTT. Residues: CASSQRGEDTEAFF.

This clonotype was seen ten or more times. This chain joins TRBV4-2 and TRBJ2-6; possible D gene TRBD1, 5 bases. Germline V CDR1 and CDR2: LGHNA, YNFKEQ. The V gene lost 1 base and the J gene lost 3 bases, with 7 bases spanning the gap. The CDR3 spans 15 residues. The CDR3, as DNA: TGTGCCAGCAGCCAAGGGGGCGTTGGGGCCAACGTCCTGACTTTC. It encodes CASSQGGVGANVLTF.

This clonotype was observed at least ten times. The V gene is TRBV12-3 or TRBV12-4, the J gene TRBJ2-3; a weak D match, TRBD2 (5 bases). V was shortened by 4 bases and J by 10 bases, with 15 bases between the two germline ends. The CDR3 length is 13 residues. The CDR3 nucleotides are TGTGCCAGCAGTTCCCGGGAAGCCCCTTCGCAGTATTTT. It encodes CASSSREAPSQYF.

There are a few counts of this clonotype. This chain joins TRBV3-1 and TRBJ1-3; weak D call: TRBD1 (5 bases). The V and J ends lost 0 bases and 0 bases respectively, with 9 bases between them. The length of the CDR3 is 16 residues. Germline V lookup: CDR1 LGHDT, CDR2 YNNKEL (reference sequence). CDR3 in DNA: TGTGCCAGCAGCCAAGAAACACAGGCCTCTGGAAACACCATATATTTT. Protein product: CASSQETQASGNTIYF.

This clonotype has just a few counts. The CDR3 sequence is CASSRGVATDTQYF. The CDR3 region has the DNA TGTGCCAGCAGCCGGGGGGTTGCCACAGATACGCAGTATTTT. The chain uses TRBV3-1 and TRBJ2-3; tentatively, D is TRBD2 (6 bases). From germline, CDR1 is LGHDT and CDR2 YNNKEL (reference sequence). Trimming pared 4 bases from V and 2 bases from J, leaving 10 bases between. The length of the CDR3 is 14 residues.

Points on this clonotype: The junction departs from germline at one end; a sequencing error may be responsible. The V gene is TRBV20-1, the J gene TRBJ2-5; D gene unclear. CDR3 length: 16 residues. Germline V gene sequence: CDR1 DFQATT, CDR2 SNEGSKA (reference sequence). The chain's CDR3 is CCASLFLRIVGETQYF. The CDR3 bases are TGCTGTGCTAGTCTTTTTTTAAGGATCGTTGGAGAGACCCAGTACTTC.

Ten or more counts support this clonotype. The V and J genes are TRBV5-4 and TRBJ2-5; 12 positions agree with TRBD2. This CDR3 is 16 amino acids long. Germline CDR1 and CDR2: SGHNT and YYREEE (reference sequence). Trimming removed 0 bases from V and 2 bases from J; junction bases left unmatched: 2. For the CDR3, the DNA is TGTGCCAGCAGCTTGGAACTAGCGGGGGGACAAGAGACCCAGTACTTC. Translation: CASSLELAGGQETQYF.

This clonotype has only a few counts. The gene calls are TRBV12-3 or TRBV12-4 and TRBJ2-7; possibly TRBD1 or TRBD2 for D (5 bases each). V lost 4 bases and J 2 bases, leaving 12 bases between the germline ends. The length of the CDR3 is 14 residues. This CDR3 reads CASSSARGAYEQYF. CDR3 coding DNA: TGTGCCAGCAGTTCCGCGCGAGGGGCCTACGAGCAGTACTTC.

This clonotype has a count of ten or more. The chain uses TRBV11-2 and TRBJ1-5, with 8 bases fitting TRBD1. With 5 bases clipped from V and 4 bases from J, the junction kept 10 bases outside the gene matches. This CDR3 comprises 16 residues. Germline values: CDR1 SGHAT, CDR2 FQNNGV. DNA for the CDR3: TGTGCCAGCAGCCTAGGGACAGGCAGAGGGAATCAGCCCCAGCATTTT. Encoded protein: CASSLGTGRGNQPQHF. Full variable domain (remainder filled in from reference TRBV11-2 and TRBJ1-5): EAGVAQSPRYKIIEKRQSVAFWCNPISGHATLYWYQQILGQGPKLLIQFQNNGVVDDSQLPKDRFSAERLKGVDSTLKIQPAKLEDSAVYLCASSLGTGRGNQPQHFGDGTRLSIL.

This clonotype was observed a handful of times. J is TRBJ2-5 and V is TRBV14; 7 bases are a match to TRBD1. CDR1 is SGHDN and CDR2 is FVKESK in the germline V gene. There are 15 residues in the CDR3. The trim removed 6 bases at V and 3 bases at J, leaving 10 bases unmatched. This CDR3 reads CASRAAGGPKETQYF. The CDR3 nucleotides are TGTGCCAGCAGGGCTGCAGGGGGTCCCAAAGAGACCCAGTACTTC.

The J gene is TRBJ2-7, the V gene TRBV5-4; 7 bases line up with TRBD1. Germline V gives CDR1 SGHNT, CDR2 YYREEE (reference sequence). The J segment lost 3 bases and the V segment lost 4 bases, leaving 7 bases of the junction unmatched. This CDR3 region has 14 residues. CDR3 protein: CASSGGGQIYEQYF. The CDR3 DNA reads as TGTGCCAGCAGCGGTGGGGGACAGATCTACGAGCAGTACTTC.

This clonotype was found many times. The chain uses TRBV11-2 and TRBJ2-5; 11 bases are shared with TRBD2. V shed 1 base, J shed 4 bases, and the junction held 5 bases outside the gene matches. From germline, CDR1 is SGHAT and CDR2 FQNNGV. CDR3 length: 16 amino acids. Here the CDR3 DNA reads TGTGCCAGCAGCTTAGTACTAGCGGGAGTCGGAGAGACCCAGTACTTC. Translated, it gives CASSLVLAGVGETQYF.

The J gene is TRBJ2-3, the V gene TRBV4-1, with D perhaps being TRBD1 or TRBD2 (5 bases each). V gave up 4 bases and J gave up 2 bases, with 16 bases separating them. The CDR3 loop spans 16 amino acids. Germline CDR1 MGHRA, CDR2 YSYEKL. This CDR3 is CASSRAVGPNTDTQYF. The CDR3 DNA follows: TGCGCCAGCAGCCGGGCTGTGGGACCCAACACAGATACGCAGTATTTT.

This clonotype appeared a few times. V is TRBV10-3 and J is TRBJ2-7; D gene uncertain. The germline gives CDR1 ENHRY, CDR2 SYGVKD. The CDR3 totals 13 residues. V dropped 0 bases and J dropped 6 bases, with 9 bases sitting between them. The CDR3 sequence: CAISESLSTEQYF. The CDR3 DNA reads TGTGCCATCAGTGAGTCCTTAAGCACCGAGCAGTACTTC.

This clonotype was counted only a few times. This chain joins TRBV11-2 and TRBJ2-1; D ambiguous. V lost 4 bases and J 9 bases, leaving 13 bases between the germline ends. The CDR3 has 13 amino acids. The germline V gene has CDR1 SGHAT and CDR2 FQNNGV. CDR3 loop: CASSSTSSGEQFF. The CDR3 DNA sequence: TGTGCCAGCAGCTCGACTTCCTCCGGTGAGCAGTTCTTC. The variable domain in full, with the rest retrieved from reference TRBV11-2 and TRBJ2-1, is EAGVAQSPRYKIIEKRQSVAFWCNPISGHATLYWYQQILGQGPKLLIQFQNNGVVDDSQLPKDRFSAERLKGVDSTLKIQPAKLEDSAVYLCASSSTSSGEQFFGPGTRLTVL.

V gene TRBV20-1 combines with J gene TRBJ2-5, with D tentatively TRBD2 (5 bases). The V and J ends lost 6 bases and 2 bases respectively, with 13 bases between them. This CDR3 comprises 13 residues. CDR1 and CDR2 (germline): DFQATT, SNEGSKA (reference sequence). This CDR3 is CSAPGEGQETQYF. DNA for the CDR3: TGCAGTGCCCCTGGAGAGGGTCAAGAGACCCAGTACTTC.

This clonotype showed up many times. The chain recombines TRBV2 with TRBJ2-7, with 10 bases that match TRBD2. Germline CDR1 is SNHLY and CDR2 is FYNNEI. The CDR3 length is 16 residues. V lost 2 bases, J lost 4 bases, and 8 bases stayed unmatched. The CDR3 sequence: CASSERGLAEPYEQYF. For the CDR3, the DNA is TGTGCCAGCAGTGAAAGAGGACTAGCGGAACCTTACGAGCAGTACTTC.

This clonotype was counted at least ten times. The V and J genes are TRBV3-1 and TRBJ1-1, with D unresolved. CDR1 LGHDT and CDR2 YNNKEL come from the germline V gene (reference sequence). The CDR3 runs 14 residues. Deletions cut 2 bases from V and 1 base from J, with 8 bases between. CDR3 sequence (DNA): TGTGCCAGCAGCCAAATTTCGGCGAACACTGAAGCTTTCTTT. This gives the protein CASSQISANTEAFF.

The chain combines TRBV10-3 with TRBJ2-1; maybe TRBD2 (6 bases). V was pared by 11 bases and J by 4 bases, with 18 bases between. This CDR3 has 14 amino acids. The germline CDR1 and CDR2 sequences are ENHRY and SYGVKD. CDR3 in DNA: TGTGCCTCGGCGGGGATCGCGCAGTACAATGAGCAGTTCTTC. This sequence encodes CASAGIAQYNEQFF.

This chain uses TRBV4-3 with TRBJ2-3; possibly TRBD1 for D (6 bases). Trimming took 4 bases from V and 4 from J, leaving 15 bases between them. The germline gives CDR1 LGHNA, CDR2 YSLEER. The CDR3 covers 15 residues. As DNA, the CDR3 is TGCGCCAGCAGCCCACAGGGCGCGGGCTCAGATACGCAGTATTTT. This gives the protein CASSPQGAGSDTQYF.

This clonotype was detected only a few times. The gene calls are TRBV4-1 and TRBJ1-1, with D unclear. Germline V gives CDR1 MGHRA, CDR2 YSYEKL. This CDR3 contains 13 residues. Trimming cost V 1 base and J 6 bases, with 9 bases left between them. The CDR3 bases are TGCGCCAGCAGCCAAGTAGGGAGGCCTGAAGCTTTCTTT. Protein sequence: CASSQVGRPEAFF.